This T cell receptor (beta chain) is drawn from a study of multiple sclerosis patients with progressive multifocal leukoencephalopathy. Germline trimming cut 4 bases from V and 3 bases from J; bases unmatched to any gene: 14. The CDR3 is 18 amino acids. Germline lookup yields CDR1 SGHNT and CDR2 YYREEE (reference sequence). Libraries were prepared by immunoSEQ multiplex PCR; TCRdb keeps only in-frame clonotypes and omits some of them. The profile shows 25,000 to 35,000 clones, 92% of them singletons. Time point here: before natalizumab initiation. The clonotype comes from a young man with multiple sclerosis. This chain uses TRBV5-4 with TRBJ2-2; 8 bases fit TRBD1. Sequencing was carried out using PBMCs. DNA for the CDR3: TGTGCCAGCAGCCCGGGACAGGAACTACGTGCGCACACCGGGGAGCTGTTTTTT. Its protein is CASSPGQELRAHTGELFF. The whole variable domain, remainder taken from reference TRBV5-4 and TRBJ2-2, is ETGVTQSPTHLIKTRGQQVTLRCSSQSGHNTVSWYQQALGQGPQFIFQYYREEENGRGNFPPRFSGLQFPNYSSELNVNALELDDSALYLCASSPGQELRAHTGELFFGEGSRLTVL.